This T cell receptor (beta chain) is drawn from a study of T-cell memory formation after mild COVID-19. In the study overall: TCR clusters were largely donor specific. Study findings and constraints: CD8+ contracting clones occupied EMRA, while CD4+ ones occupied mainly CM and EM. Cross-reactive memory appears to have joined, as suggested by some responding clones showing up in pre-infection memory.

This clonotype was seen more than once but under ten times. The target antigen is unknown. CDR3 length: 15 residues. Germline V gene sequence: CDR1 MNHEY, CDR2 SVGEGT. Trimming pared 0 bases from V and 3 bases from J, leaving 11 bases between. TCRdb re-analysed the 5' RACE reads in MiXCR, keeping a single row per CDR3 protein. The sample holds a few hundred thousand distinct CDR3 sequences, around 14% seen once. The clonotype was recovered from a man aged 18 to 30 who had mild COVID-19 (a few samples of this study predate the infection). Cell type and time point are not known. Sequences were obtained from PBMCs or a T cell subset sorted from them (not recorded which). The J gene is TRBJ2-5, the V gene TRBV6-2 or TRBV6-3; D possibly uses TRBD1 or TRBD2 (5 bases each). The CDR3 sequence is CASSYSMRGEETQYF. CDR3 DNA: TGTGCCAGCAGTTACTCGATGAGGGGCGAAGAGACCCAGTACTTC.